The source of this T cell receptor (beta chain) is a study of lymphopenia after photon versus proton radiotherapy. Overall study findings and caveats: After the lymphocyte nadir, photon-treated repertoires showed oligoclonal expansion, especially of CD8+ Temra cells. Better survival with proton therapy was suggested as possible, not demonstrated. In patients who died, overall survival fell as post-nadir TCR diversity dropped more. Proton therapy kept repertoires fairly stable, unlike photons, which gained effector/memory cells.

This table comes from immunoSEQ multiplex PCR, and its TCRdb copy is limited to in-frame clones, with some not included. The data contain 25,000 to 30,000 clones, 83% of them singletons. Germline V gene data show CDR1 as SNHLY and CDR2 as FYNNEI. The CDR3 is made up of 14 amino acids. V was clipped by 5 bases and J by 6 bases; unmatched bases: 7. In regard to this clone: Its antigen remains unidentified.

The receptor was isolated from a woman aged 50 to 60 with pancreatic cancer. Source: peripheral blood, taken from a patient treated with photon-based radiotherapy. The chain has TRBV2 and TRBJ2-7; 10 bases line up with TRBD1. The chain's CDR3 is CASSRPGQGTEQYF. CDR3 DNA: TGTGCCAGCAGTCGACCGGGACAGGGGACCGAGCAGTACTTC.